This TCR beta chain was sequenced in a study of vaccination and CD4 T cells after COVID-19. Study-wide context: Recovered patients in the cohort numbered six men and four women, two of them Hispanic. Study-level results: Only after vaccination were a median roughly 90% of convalescents' reactive clones seen. In convalescent patients, 304 of 307 vaccine-specific clones were mono-reactive for SARS-CoV-2 spike.

Sequenced with the Oncomine TCR Beta short-read assay was DNA taken from cultured CD4+ T cells. TCRdb recomputed calls from the PCR reads with MiXCR, one row per CDR3 protein. This table has about 20,000 distinct CDR3 sequences, 45% to 55% appearing once. As for treatment: approximately nine-day PBMC culture with coronavirus spike peptide pools or control peptides (ViraFEST assay). Germline V gives CDR1 MNHNS, CDR2 SASEGT. The CDR3 totals 13 residues. V dropped 9 bases and J dropped 2 bases, with 13 bases sitting between them. This clonotype was seen more than once but under ten times. The antigen is undetermined.

The receptor comes from a human donor who had recovered from COVID-19. Sample: CD4+ T cells from blood, cultured in vitro. The rearrangement uses TRBV6-1 and TRBJ1-2, with D tentatively TRBD1 (5 bases). CDR3 sequence (DNA): TGTGCCAGTTCCAGGGAAATCAACTATGGCTACACCTTC. The encoded protein is CASSREINYGYTF.